The 20 T cell receptor beta chains below all came from one sample that was sequenced in a study of metastatic and nonmetastatic thyroid tumors (dated by TCRdb to the early 2020s). The library relied on PCR. The sequencer listed for this sample is Illumina HiSeq 4000. The raw public data were reprocessed by TCRdb itself: fastp quality trimming at Q25, MiXCR clonotype calling, in-frame beta chains only. The sample includes tens of thousands of clones, with 15% to 19% observed a single time. Clones ranked in the top ten supply 15% to 20% of the sample. Before undergoing thyroid surgery, none of the patients had been given any kind of treatment. Sample: blood. All receptors derive from a female donor with papillary thyroid cancer or a benign thyroid nodule (not recorded which). Some clones in this sample may be carry-over from other donors' samples.

This sequence joins TRBV2 and TRBJ1-6; D unresolved. CDR3 length: 14 amino acids. The germline V gene has CDR1 SNHLY and CDR2 FYNNEI. The V end was cut by 5 bases, the J end by 9 bases, with 14 bases between. The CDR3 DNA reads as TGTGCCAGCAGTCGGTGGCAGGTTTGTTCACCCCTCCACTTT. As protein: CASSRWQVCSPLHF.

As to this clone: One end of the junction does not line up with germline, which may come from a read error. The chain is built from TRBV5-4 and TRBJ1-2; TRBD1 matches 7 bases. The CDR3 sequence is 13 residues long. The germline CDR1 and CDR2 sequences are SGHNT and YYREEE (reference sequence). CDR3 amino acids: CVSSAGQMTVHTF. The CDR3 nucleotides read TGTGTCAGCAGCGCGGGACAGATGACAGTCCACACCTTC.

This clone was found many times. The chain links TRBV29-1 to TRBJ2-6, with a weak D call TRBD1 (6 bases). This CDR3 has 18 amino acids. Deletions cut 6 bases from V and 0 bases from J, with 21 bases between. Germline assignment: CDR1 SQVTM and CDR2 ANQGSEA. CDR3 sequence (DNA): TGCAGCGTCGAAAATAGGGACACCCGATACTCTGGGGCCAACGTCCTGACTTTC. Protein product: CSVENRDTRYSGANVLTF.

There are many counts of this clone. The chain is built from TRBV7-4 and TRBJ1-5, with a weak D call TRBD1 (5 bases). V was shortened by 5 bases and J by 5 bases, with 16 bases between the two germline ends. CDR1 and CDR2 (germline): SGHVT, SQSDAQ. The CDR3 loop spans 15 amino acids. The CDR3 DNA sequence: TGTGCCAGCAGCCACACCATTACGGGGGATCAGCCCCAGCATTTT. This gives the protein CASSHTITGDQPQHF.

This clone was seen many times. This chain connects TRBV5-4 to TRBJ2-3; 9 bases line up with TRBD1. There are 14 residues in the CDR3. With 5 bases clipped from V and 2 bases from J, the junction kept 3 bases outside the gene matches. Germline V gives CDR1 SGHNT, CDR2 YYREEE (reference sequence). CDR3 DNA: TGTGCCAGCAGGGACAGGGGCGTCACAGATACGCAGTATTTT. Translating it yields CASRDRGVTDTQYF. The full variable domain, with the rest looked up from reference TRBV5-4 and TRBJ2-3, is ETGVTQSPTHLIKTRGQQVTLRCSSQSGHNTVSWYQQALGQGPQFIFQYYREEENGRGNFPPRFSGLQFPNYSSELNVNALELDDSALYLCASRDRGVTDTQYFGPGTRLTVL.

This clone was counted many times. V is TRBV7-3 and J is TRBJ2-1; 8 nucleotides agree with TRBD1. CDR1 and CDR2 from the germline V gene are SGHTA and FQGTGA. V lost 0 bases and J lost 2; bases outside the gene matches: 6. The CDR3 loop spans 17 amino acids. CDR3 loop: CASSLTFSQGAYNEQFF. In nucleotides, the CDR3 is TGTGCCAGCAGCTTAACTTTCTCACAGGGGGCCTACAATGAGCAGTTCTTC. The full variable domain, completed using reference TRBV7-3 and TRBJ2-1, is GAGVSQTPSNKVTEKGKYVELRCDPISGHTALYWYRQSLGQGPEFLIYFQGTGAADDSGLPNDRFFAVRPEGSVSTLKIQRTERGDSAVYLCASSLTFSQGAYNEQFFGPGTRLTVL.

The genes are TRBV4-2 and TRBJ2-7; 8 nucleotides match TRBD1. With 0 bases clipped from V and 12 bases from J, the junction kept 10 bases outside the gene matches. Germline CDR1 and CDR2: LGHNA and YNFKEQ. This CDR3 spans 14 amino acids. The CDR3 region is CASSQDGQGLQRYF. The DNA for the CDR3 is TGTGCCAGCAGCCAAGACGGACAGGGTCTTCAGCGGTACTTC.

V usage is TRBV20-1 and J usage is TRBJ2-2; 11 bases fit TRBD2. The germline V gene has CDR1 DFQATT and CDR2 SNEGSKA (reference sequence). V lost 4 bases, J lost 3 bases, and 1 base stayed unmatched. The CDR3 has 14 amino acids. The CDR3 loop is CSAKLAGDTGELFF. In DNA form, the CDR3 reads TGCAGTGCTAAACTAGCGGGGGACACCGGGGAGCTGTTTTTT.

This clone was detected a few times. The rearrangement links TRBV6-1 to TRBJ2-7; 9 bases align to TRBD2. There are 11 residues in the CDR3. J was trimmed by 7 bases and V by 5 bases; bases with no gene match: 0. Germline V gene sequence: CDR1 MNHNS, CDR2 SASEGT. The CDR3, as DNA: TGTGCCAGCAGTCTAGCGGGAGAGCAGTACTTC. It specifies CASSLAGEQYF.

The V call is TRBV11-3, the J call TRBJ2-2; D perhaps matches TRBD1 (6 bases). Trimming removed 1 base at V and 6 bases at J, with 15 bases between. The CDR3 has 16 amino acids. Germline CDR1 and CDR2: SGHNT and YENEEA. The CDR3 region has the DNA TGTGCCAGCAGCTTAGGGATTGGGGGCCAGGCCGGGGAGCTGTTTTTT. Its translation is CASSLGIGGQAGELFF.

On this clone itself: The junction differs from germline at one of its ends, possibly a read error. The rearrangement joins TRBV27 to TRBJ2-3, with D perhaps TRBD2 (6 bases). The germline V gene has CDR1 MNHEY and CDR2 SMNVEV (reference sequence). CDR3 size: 16 residues. The CDR3 DNA sequence: TGTGCCAGCAGTTTGTGGGCGGGAATCTGCACAGACACGCAGTATTTT. This sequence encodes CASSLWAGICTDTQYF.

This clone was seen at least ten times. This rearrangement joins TRBV6-2 or TRBV6-3 to TRBJ2-1, with D perhaps TRBD2 (5 bases). Germline V gene lookup returns CDR1 MNHEY and CDR2 SVGEGT. V lost 7 bases, J lost 1 base, and 14 bases lay in between. The CDR3 is 15 residues long. The CDR3 nucleotides are TGTGCCAGCACCCCAAGCGGTTGGTCCTACAATGAGCAGTTCTTC. Translating gives CASTPSGWSYNEQFF.

This clone has ten or more counts. V usage is TRBV4-1 and J usage is TRBJ1-2; 7 bases map to TRBD1. Germline assignment: CDR1 MGHRA and CDR2 YSYEKL. CDR3 length: 16 amino acids. The J segment lost 0 bases and the V segment lost 1 base, leaving 5 bases of the junction unmatched. CDR3 coding DNA: TGCGCCAGCAGCCAAGCGACAGGGCTTTCTAACTATGGCTACACCTTC. It yields the protein CASSQATGLSNYGYTF.

This clone is deemed medium-sized. The gene calls are TRBV6-5 and TRBJ1-1; 7 bases are a match to TRBD1. The trim removed 2 bases at V and 1 base at J, leaving 1 base unmatched. Germline V gives CDR1 MNHEY, CDR2 SVGAGI. The length of the CDR3 is 14 residues. DNA of the CDR3: TGTGCCAGCAGTTACCGGACAGGGAACACTGAAGCTTTCTTT. Translating it yields CASSYRTGNTEAFF.

At least ten counts were recorded for this clone. The chain links TRBV4-2 to TRBJ1-2; perhaps TRBD1 as D (6 bases). Trimming took off 5 bases at V and 4 bases at J, with 14 bases between the two ends. This CDR3 has 14 amino acids. Germline V gene lookup returns CDR1 LGHNA and CDR2 YNFKEQ. The CDR3 DNA follows: TGTGCCAGCAGCTACGGGGGCGTCAGCTATGGCTACACCTTC. It codes for CASSYGGVSYGYTF.

J is TRBJ2-5 and V is TRBV18; 7 bases line up with TRBD2. In germline, CDR1 is KGHSH, CDR2 LQKENI. With V trimmed by 0 bases and J by 1 base, 2 bases remained unmatched. There are 15 residues in the CDR3. This CDR3 is CASSPPGTIQETQYF. Written as DNA, the CDR3 is TGTGCCAGCTCACCACCCGGGACTATCCAAGAGACCCAGTACTTC. Complete variable domain (other parts from reference TRBV18 and TRBJ2-5): NAGVMQNPRHLVRRRGQEARLRCSPMKGHSHVYWYRQLPEEGLKFMVYLQKENIIDESGMPKERFSAEFPKEGPSILRIQQVVRGDSAAYFCASSPPGTIQETQYFGPGTRLLVL.

In this sample, this clone turned up many times. V usage is TRBV30 and J usage is TRBJ2-2; D is uncertain. The CDR3 covers 12 residues. V was shortened by 0 bases and J by 2 bases, with 1 base between the two germline ends. Germline CDR1 reads GTSNPN; CDR2 reads SVGIG (reference sequence). The CDR3 DNA follows: TGTGCCTGGAGTGTCAACACCGGGGAGCTGTTTTTT. Amino acids: CAWSVNTGELFF.

Ten or more counts support this clone. This rearrangement joins TRBV5-1 to TRBJ2-3; D is undetermined. Germline CDR1 reads SGHRS; CDR2 reads YFSETQ. The CDR3 spans 14 residues. V gave up 0 bases and J gave up 5 bases, with 10 bases separating them. CDR3 sequence: CASSLELTVDTQYF. Here the CDR3 DNA reads TGCGCCAGCAGCTTGGAATTGACGGTAGATACGCAGTATTTT.

The rearrangement joins TRBV20-1 to TRBJ2-5; TRBD2 aligns across 7 bases. V lost 6 bases, J lost 2 bases, and 15 bases stayed unmatched. The germline V gene has CDR1 DFQATT and CDR2 SNEGSKA (reference sequence). The CDR3 has 16 amino acids. The CDR3 DNA follows: TGCAGTGCCAAGCCGGGACTACCAAAACGACAAGAGACCCAGTACTTC. Its protein product is CSAKPGLPKRQETQYF.

This chain joins TRBV7-9 and TRBJ2-1, with D possibly being TRBD1 or TRBD2 (5 bases each). Germline CDR1 is SEHNR and CDR2 is FQNEAQ (reference sequence). V dropped 1 base and J dropped 6 bases, with 10 bases sitting between them. The CDR3 is 14 residues long. This chain's CDR3 is CASSLGLGTNEQFF. The DNA for the CDR3 is TGTGCCAGCAGCTTAGGGCTAGGGACCAATGAGCAGTTCTTC.